The rows below give T cell receptor beta chains drawn from one sample of a study of T cell responses to AZD1222 COVID-19 vaccine. Data came from immunoSEQ multiplex PCR; TCRdb stores just in-frame clones and leaves some out. The sample comprises over 130,000 clones, around 93% of which are singletons, and 3% to 4% rests with the top ten. The source was peripheral blood, collected 28 days after the second AZD1222 dose. These receptors all come from an adult who received the AZD1222 COVID-19 vaccine. Each CDR3 is given with its conserved first and last residue. The D gene is left open where the match is weak. Part of the rows lack a size; the others show once, few, many or a class for expanded clones.

clone_size,d_call,j_call,v_call,cdr3_aa,cdr3_nt
NA,NA,TRBJ2-5,TRBV5-1,CASSPSPETQYF,TGCGCCAGCAGCCCCTCCCCGGAGACCCAGTACTTC
NA,NA,TRBJ2-1,TRBV9,CASSVDHTEQFF,TGTGCCAGCAGCGTAGACCATACTGAGCAGTTCTTC
NA,NA,TRBJ1-1,TRBV2,CASSVSQNAEAFF,TGTGCCAGCAGTGTTTCACAGAACGCTGAAGCTTTCTTT
NA,NA,TRBJ1-5,TRBV4-1,CASSQDRDRPQHF,TGCGCCAGCAGCCAAGACAGGGATCGGCCCCAGCATTTT
NA,NA,TRBJ2-5,TRBV20-1,CSASKSGEGETQYF,TGCAGTGCTAGTAAATCAGGGGAGGGAGAGACCCAGTACTTC
NA,NA,TRBJ1-2,TRBV18,CASSPPGRGAIYDYGYTF,TGTGCCAGCTCACCACCGGGGAGGGGGGCCATCTACGACTATGGCTACACCTTC
NA,TRBD2,TRBJ2-1,TRBV7-9,CASSSGTSGRDNEQFF,TGTGCCAGCAGTTCCGGGACTAGCGGGAGGGACAATGAGCAGTTCTTC
NA,NA,TRBJ2-2,TRBV28,CASSLSVGGTGELFF,TGTGCCAGCAGTTTGAGTGTCGGGGGCACCGGGGAGCTGTTTTTT
NA,TRBD2,TRBJ2-3,TRBV11-3,CASSSASGRISDTQYF,TGTGCCAGCAGCTCAGCGAGCGGGAGGATCTCAGATACGCAGTATTTT
NA,TRBD2,TRBJ2-5,TRBV7-2,CASSPRTSGRETQYF,TGTGCCAGCAGCCCTCGGACTAGCGGGAGAGAGACCCAGTACTTC
NA,TRBD1,TRBJ1-2,TRBV28,CASSSVQGAGGYTF,TGTGCCAGCAGCTCAGTTCAGGGGGCGGGTGGCTACACCTTC
NA,NA,TRBJ1-5,TRBV4-1,CASSQDGASQPQHF,TGCGCCAGCAGCCAAGATGGGGCCAGTCAGCCCCAGCATTTT
NA,NA,TRBJ1-1,TRBV28,CASRATGGARTEAFF,TGTGCCAGCAGGGCGACGGGGGGGGCGAGGACTGAAGCTTTCTTT
NA,TRBD2,TRBJ2-2,TRBV11-3,CASSTYYGTSGTGELFF,TGTGCCAGCAGCACATACTACGGGACTAGCGGCACCGGGGAGCTGTTTTTT
NA,TRBD2,TRBJ2-1,TRBV7-8,CASSLPRGGSSYNEQFF,TGTGCCAGCAGCTTACCCCGGGGGGGAAGCTCCTACAATGAGCAGTTCTTC
NA,TRBD1,TRBJ2-3,TRBV5-4,CASRADRGPDTQYF,TGTGCCAGCAGAGCGGACAGGGGCCCAGATACGCAGTATTTT
NA,NA,TRBJ1-3,TRBV28,CASSPPTVSSGNTIYF,TGTGCCAGCAGTCCCCCAACTGTGAGCTCTGGAAACACCATATATTTT
NA,NA,TRBJ2-7,TRBV19,CASSITAGEGGEQYF,TGTGCCAGTAGTATCACGGCGGGAGAGGGGGGCGAGCAGTACTTC
NA,NA,TRBJ1-1,TRBV19,CASTRSLLGTVNTEAFF,TGTGCCAGTACTCGCTCACTCCTAGGGACGGTGAACACTGAAGCTTTCTTT
NA,NA,TRBJ2-6,TRBV28,CASRSGGANVLTF,TGTGCCAGCAGGTCAGGAGGGGCCAACGTCCTGACTTTC
NA,NA,TRBJ1-2,TRBV3-1/TRBV3-2,CASSLAGSDGYTF,TGTGCCAGCAGCCTCGCAGGGTCTGATGGCTACACCTTC
NA,TRBD2,TRBJ2-2,TRBV6-4,CASSPQGLAGNTGELFF,TGTGCCAGCAGCCCTCAGGGACTAGCGGGAAACACCGGGGAGCTGTTTTTT
NA,NA,TRBJ1-4,TRBV7-9,CASSSESTGSTNEKLFF,TGTGCCAGCAGCTCGGAAAGTACAGGATCAACTAATGAAAAACTGTTTTTT
few,NA,TRBJ2-1,TRBV30,CAWAPGGSYNEQFF,TGTGCCTGGGCCCCAGGGGGGTCGTACAATGAGCAGTTCTTC
NA,TRBD2,TRBJ2-1,TRBV18,CASSTLAGSADNEQFF,TGTGCCAGCTCAACGTTAGCGGGTTCCGCGGATAATGAGCAGTTCTTC
NA,TRBD1,TRBJ2-7,TRBV11-3,CASSLGGTGDYEQYF,TGTGCCAGCAGCTTAGGCGGGACAGGGGACTACGAGCAGTACTTC
NA,TRBD2,TRBJ2-2,TRBV15,CATSRVGREVDTGELFF,TGTGCCACCAGCAGAGTGGGGCGGGAGGTGGACACCGGGGAGCTGTTTTTT
NA,TRBD1,TRBJ1-5,TRBV18,CASSLGQGHQPQHF,TGTGCCAGCTCATTGGGACAGGGGCATCAGCCCCAGCATTTT
NA,NA,TRBJ2-2,TRBV6-5,CASSRERVPGELFF,TGTGCCAGCTCCCGGGAGCGGGTTCCCGGGGAGCTGTTTTTT
NA,NA,TRBJ1-3,TRBV6-1,CASSAPILLDVGNTIYF,TGTGCCAGCAGTGCACCTATCCTTTTGGACGTCGGAAACACCATATATTTT
NA,NA,TRBJ1-4,TRBV28,CASSGPWATNEKLFF,TGTGCCAGCAGTGGGCCCTGGGCAACTAATGAAAAACTGTTTTTT
NA,NA,TRBJ2-1,TRBV7-9,CASSPGRFARGSYNEQFF,TGTGCCAGCAGCCCCGGACGTTTTGCGAGGGGGTCCTACAATGAGCAGTTCTTC
NA,NA,TRBJ1-6,TRBV18,CASSPPGRDNSPLHF,TGTGCCAGCTCACCACCGGGGCGAGATAATTCACCCCTCCACTTT